Presented here are 17 T cell receptor beta chains from one specimen sequenced in a study of cytomegalovirus exposure and HLA in healthy donors. The PCR ran on 60 Vbeta and 13 Jbeta primers. Generated by immunoSEQ multiplex PCR, the TCRdb table keeps only in-frame clones and is missing some. The sample carries fewer than 40,000 clones, 86% recorded once. Material: PBMCs. These receptors all stem from a woman aged 40 to 55 in good health and CMV-seropositive.

V gene TRBV28 combines with J gene TRBJ1-6; D perhaps matches TRBD1 (6 bases). The ends were cut back, 3 bases at V and 9 bases at J, with 12 bases in the middle. Germline values: CDR1 MDHEN, CDR2 SYDVKM. The CDR3 is 14 residues long. The CDR3, as DNA: TGTGCCAGCAGTTTGCCTCAGGGGATTTCACCCCTCCACTTT. Residues: CASSLPQGISPLHF.

The V and J genes are TRBV2 and TRBJ1-5, with D maybe TRBD1 (6 bases). Germline V gene data show CDR1 as SNHLY and CDR2 as FYNNEI. The CDR3 loop spans 14 amino acids. V was clipped by 9 bases and J by 1 base, with 13 bases between them. The CDR3: CASRQERSNQPQHF. The CDR3, as DNA: TGTGCCAGTAGACAGGAGCGAAGCAATCAGCCCCAGCATTTT.

This clone was observed a single time. The chain joins TRBV6-6 to TRBJ1-4, with D perhaps matching TRBD1 (6 bases). Germline lookup yields CDR1 MNHNY and CDR2 SVGAGI (reference sequence). V dropped 6 bases and J dropped 17 bases, with 19 bases sitting between them. The CDR3 consists of 12 residues. The CDR3 sequence: CASSSRTEGCFF. The CDR3 region has the DNA TGTGCCAGCAGCTCCCGGACAGAAGGATGTTTTTTT.

The CDR3 bases are TGTGCCAGCAGTGGGGGACAGGGGGCTTTCAACACTGAAGCTTTCTTT. This encodes CASSGGQGAFNTEAFF. The chain links TRBV25-1 to TRBJ1-1; TRBD1 aligns across 12 bases. The CDR3 loop spans 16 amino acids. The germline V gene has CDR1 MGHDK and CDR2 SYGVNS. V gave up 4 bases and J gave up 2 bases; unmatched junction bases: 5.

The V and J genes are TRBV28 and TRBJ1-6; 11 bases line up with TRBD1. The CDR3 totals 14 residues. V was pared by 4 bases and J by 8 bases, with 1 base of the junction left unmatched. Per the germline V gene, CDR1 is MDHEN and CDR2 is SYDVKM. The CDR3 DNA reads as TGTGCCAGCAGTTCGGGACAGGGGGATTCACCCCTCCACTTT. Its translation: CASSSGQGDSPLHF. Together with reference TRBV28 and TRBJ1-6, the CDR3 gives the full variable domain: DVKVTQSSRYLVKRTGEKVFLECVQDMDHENMFWYRQDPGLGLRLIYFSYDVKMKEKGDIPEGYSVSREKKERFSLILESASTNQTSMYLCASSSGQGDSPLHFGNGTRLTVT.

The chain has TRBV19 and TRBJ2-3, with D hard to call. From germline, CDR1 is LNHDA and CDR2 SQIVND (reference sequence). CDR3 length: 13 residues. The ends were cut back, 2 bases at V and 4 bases at J, with 7 bases in the middle. This chain's CDR3 is CASSILEADTQYF. DNA for the CDR3: TGTGCCAGTAGTATACTAGAGGCAGATACGCAGTATTTT.

This chain links TRBV7-2 with TRBJ1-1, with TRBD1 matching 8 bases. CDR1 and CDR2 (germline): SGHTA, FQGNSA. With 1 base clipped from V and 1 base from J, the junction kept 5 bases outside the gene matches. This CDR3 is built from 16 residues. CDR3 coding DNA: TGTGCCAGCAGCTTAGACCCTGGGACAGGGAACACTGAAGCTTTCTTT. It is translated as CASSLDPGTGNTEAFF.

This rearrangement joins TRBV2 to TRBJ2-6, with TRBD2 as a possible D gene (5 bases). Germline CDR1 reads SNHLY; CDR2 reads FYNNEI. The V end was cut by 7 bases, the J end by 4 bases, with 17 bases between. The CDR3 covers 16 residues. The CDR3 reads CASTRSRGAGANVLTF. CDR3 in DNA: TGTGCCAGCACCCGCAGCCGGGGAGCAGGGGCCAACGTCCTGACTTTC.

The J gene is TRBJ1-2, the V gene TRBV29-1; D not certain. Germline CDR1 and CDR2: SQVTM and ANQGSEA. Trimming pared 0 bases from V and 4 bases from J, leaving 12 bases between. This CDR3 is 14 amino acids long. The CDR3 is CSVEDTVYSYGYTF. The CDR3 DNA is TGCAGCGTTGAAGACACAGTGTACAGCTATGGCTACACCTTC. The complete variable domain, with remaining parts taken from reference TRBV29-1 and TRBJ1-2, reads SAVISQKPSRDICQRGTSLTIQCQVDSQVTMMFWYRQQPGQSLTLIATANQGSEATYESGFVIDKFPISRPNLTFSTLTVSNMSPEDSSIYLCSVEDTVYSYGYTFGSGTRLTVV.

This chain connects TRBV11-3 to TRBJ2-2, with D possibly being TRBD2 (5 bases). V lost 5 bases, J lost 0 bases, and 10 bases lay in between. Germline CDR1 and CDR2: SGHNT and YENEEA. The CDR3 spans 15 residues. CDR3: CASSPGLANTGELFF. The CDR3 DNA reads TGTGCCAGCAGCCCCGGACTGGCGAACACCGGGGAGCTGTTTTTT.

J is TRBJ2-1 and V is TRBV6-1, with D possibly matching TRBD2 (5 bases). This CDR3 has 13 residues. With 2 bases removed from V and 6 bases from J, the gap between germline ends came to 8 bases. Germline CDR1 MNHNS, CDR2 SASEGT. CDR3 DNA: TGTGCCAGCAGTGAATCGGGGTCCAATGAGCAGTTCTTC. Protein product: CASSESGSNEQFF.

This clone was found a few times. The rearrangement joins TRBV4-1 to TRBJ1-4; weak D call: TRBD1 (5 bases). V lost 3 bases, J lost 5 bases, and 10 bases lay in between. The CDR3 has 14 amino acids. CDR1 MGHRA and CDR2 YSYEKL come from the germline V gene. CDR3 residues: CASSQVGGNEKLFF. As DNA, the CDR3 is TGCGCCAGCAGCCAGGTCGGGGGGAATGAAAAACTGTTTTTT.

Only a few counts were recorded for this clone. The chain has TRBV6-5 and TRBJ2-2; 8 bases are shared with TRBD1. Germline CDR1 is MNHEY and CDR2 is SVGAGI. The CDR3 consists of 14 residues. The V segment lost 6 bases and the J segment 10 bases; nucleotides outside the gene matches: 10. CDR3 DNA sequence: TGTGCCAGCAGCTTACAGGGGGGACCGGCGGAGCTGTTTTTT. It encodes CASSLQGGPAELFF.

This clone was seen just once. The V call is TRBV29-1, the J call TRBJ2-5, with a tentative D call TRBD2 (5 bases). This CDR3 region has 13 residues. The germline V and J ends were trimmed by 6 bases and 5 bases, with 16 bases remaining between them. Germline assignment: CDR1 SQVTM and CDR2 ANQGSEA. CDR3 DNA: TGCAGCGTCGGTGGAGGTGGGGTGGAGACCCAGTACTTC. Protein: CSVGGGGVETQYF.

The gene calls are TRBV2 and TRBJ2-1; 13 bases match TRBD2. The CDR3 consists of 16 residues. The V gene's germline CDR1 is SNHLY and CDR2 FYNNEI. The V segment lost 8 bases and the J segment 8 bases; nucleotides outside the gene matches: 12. CDR3 protein: CASSLLTSGGPHEQFF. The CDR3 DNA is TGTGCCAGCTCCCTTCTGACTAGCGGGGGGCCCCATGAGCAGTTCTTC. Complete variable domain (other parts from reference TRBV2 and TRBJ2-1): EPEVTQTPSHQVTQMGQEVILRCVPISNHLYFYWYRQILGQKVEFLVSFYNNEISEKSEIFDDQFSVERPDGSNFTLKIRSTKLEDSAMYFCASSLLTSGGPHEQFFGPGTRLTVL.

The chain recombines TRBV7-2 with TRBJ2-5; D ambiguous. The CDR3 contains 14 residues. The germline gives CDR1 SGHTA, CDR2 FQGNSA. Trimming removed 5 bases from V and 7 bases from J, with 17 bases in between. CDR3 sequence: CASSPRAPPGTQYF. CDR3 sequence (DNA): TGTGCCAGCAGCCCCCGCGCACCTCCAGGGACCCAGTACTTC.

The chain couples TRBV6-5 to TRBJ2-7, with 12 bases fitting TRBD1. This CDR3 is 15 amino acids long. V lost 7 bases, J lost 1 base, and 5 bases stayed unmatched. The germline CDR1 and CDR2 sequences are MNHEY and SVGAGI. The chain's CDR3 is CASTQGQGASYEQYF. The CDR3 nucleotides read TGTGCCAGCACTCAGGGACAGGGGGCATCCTACGAGCAGTACTTC.